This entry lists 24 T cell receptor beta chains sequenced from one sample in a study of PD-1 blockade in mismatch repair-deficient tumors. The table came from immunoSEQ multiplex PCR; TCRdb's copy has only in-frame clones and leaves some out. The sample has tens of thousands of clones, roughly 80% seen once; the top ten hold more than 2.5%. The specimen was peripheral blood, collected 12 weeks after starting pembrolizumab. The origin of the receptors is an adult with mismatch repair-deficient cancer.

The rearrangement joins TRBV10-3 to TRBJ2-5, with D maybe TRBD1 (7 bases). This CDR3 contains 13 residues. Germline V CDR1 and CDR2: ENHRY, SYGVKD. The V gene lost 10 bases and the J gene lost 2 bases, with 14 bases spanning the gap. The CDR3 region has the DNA TGTGCCACTAAGGAGGGGGCACAAGAGACCCAGTACTTC. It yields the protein CATKEGAQETQYF.

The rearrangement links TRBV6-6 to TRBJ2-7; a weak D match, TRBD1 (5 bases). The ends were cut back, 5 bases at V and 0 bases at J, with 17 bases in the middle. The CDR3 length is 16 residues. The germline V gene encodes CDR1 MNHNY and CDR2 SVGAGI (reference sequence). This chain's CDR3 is CASSSTTGSFSYEQYF. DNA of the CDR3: TGTGCCAGCAGTAGCACCACAGGTTCCTTCTCCTACGAGCAGTACTTC.

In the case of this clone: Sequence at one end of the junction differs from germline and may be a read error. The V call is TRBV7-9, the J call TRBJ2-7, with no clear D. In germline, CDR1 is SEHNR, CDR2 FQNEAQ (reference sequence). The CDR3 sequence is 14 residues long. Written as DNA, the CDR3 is TGTGCCAGCAGCTCTAGGTTCTATTCCTACGAGCAGTGCTTC. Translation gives CASSSRFYSYEQCF.

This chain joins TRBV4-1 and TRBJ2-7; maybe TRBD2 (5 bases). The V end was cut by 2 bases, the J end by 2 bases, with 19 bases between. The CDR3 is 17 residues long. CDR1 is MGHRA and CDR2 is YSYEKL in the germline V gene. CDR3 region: CASSQRSQRSGTYEQYF. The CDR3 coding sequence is TGCGCCAGCAGCCAAAGATCCCAGCGGAGTGGGACCTACGAGCAGTACTTC.

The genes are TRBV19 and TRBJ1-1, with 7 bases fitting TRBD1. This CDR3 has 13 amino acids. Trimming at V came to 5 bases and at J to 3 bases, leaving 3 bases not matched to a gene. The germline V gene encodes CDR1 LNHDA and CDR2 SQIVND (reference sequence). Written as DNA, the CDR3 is TGTGCCAGTAGTGTCAGGGGGGACACTGAAGCTTTCTTT. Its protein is CASSVRGDTEAFF.

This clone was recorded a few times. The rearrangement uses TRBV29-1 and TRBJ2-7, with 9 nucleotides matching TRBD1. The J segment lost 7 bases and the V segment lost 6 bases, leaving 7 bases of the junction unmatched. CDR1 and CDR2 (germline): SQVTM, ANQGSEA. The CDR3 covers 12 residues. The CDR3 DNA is TGCAGCGTGGGACAGGGCGGCGGAGAGCAGTACTTC. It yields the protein CSVGQGGGEQYF.

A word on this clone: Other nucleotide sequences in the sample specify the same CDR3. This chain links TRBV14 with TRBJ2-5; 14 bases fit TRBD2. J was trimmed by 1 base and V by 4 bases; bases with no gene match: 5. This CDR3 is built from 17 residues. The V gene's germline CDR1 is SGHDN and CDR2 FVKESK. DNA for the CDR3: TGTGCCAGCAGCCCGGGACTAGCGGGAGTAGGCCAAGAGACCCAGTACTTC. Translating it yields CASSPGLAGVGQETQYF.

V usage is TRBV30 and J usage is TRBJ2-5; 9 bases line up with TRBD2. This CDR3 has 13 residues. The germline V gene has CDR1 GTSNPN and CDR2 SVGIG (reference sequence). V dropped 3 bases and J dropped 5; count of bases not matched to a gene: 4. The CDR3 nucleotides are TGTGCCTGGAGGATTAGCGGGAGTGAGACCCAGTACTTC. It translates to CAWRISGSETQYF.

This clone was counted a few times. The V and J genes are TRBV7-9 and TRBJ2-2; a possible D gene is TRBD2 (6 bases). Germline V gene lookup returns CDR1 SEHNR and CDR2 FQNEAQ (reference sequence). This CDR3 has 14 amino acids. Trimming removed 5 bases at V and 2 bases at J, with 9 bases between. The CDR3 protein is CASSRDLNTGELFF. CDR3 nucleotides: TGTGCCAGCAGCAGGGACTTAAACACCGGGGAGCTGTTTTTT.

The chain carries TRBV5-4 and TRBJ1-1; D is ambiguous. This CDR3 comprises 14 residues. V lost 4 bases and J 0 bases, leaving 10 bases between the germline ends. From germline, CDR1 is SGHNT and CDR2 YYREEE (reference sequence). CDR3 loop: CASSDIGVNTEAFF. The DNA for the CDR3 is TGTGCCAGCAGCGACATTGGGGTGAACACTGAAGCTTTCTTT.

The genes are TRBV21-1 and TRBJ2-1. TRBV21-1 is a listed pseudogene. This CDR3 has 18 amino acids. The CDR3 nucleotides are TGTGCCAGCAGCAAAGTACGCAGGGCCACTAGCTCCTACAATGAGCAGTTCTTC. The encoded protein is CASSKVRRATSSYNEQFF.

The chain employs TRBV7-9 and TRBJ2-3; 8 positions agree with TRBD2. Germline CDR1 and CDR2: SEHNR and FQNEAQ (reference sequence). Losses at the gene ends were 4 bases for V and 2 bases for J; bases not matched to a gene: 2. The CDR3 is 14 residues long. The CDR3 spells CASSSLAATDTQYF. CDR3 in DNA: TGTGCCAGCAGCTCACTAGCGGCCACAGATACGCAGTATTTT.

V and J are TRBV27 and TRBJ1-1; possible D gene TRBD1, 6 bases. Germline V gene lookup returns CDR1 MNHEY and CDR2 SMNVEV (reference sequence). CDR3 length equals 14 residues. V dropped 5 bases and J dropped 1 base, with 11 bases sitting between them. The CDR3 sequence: CASSTGLGNTEAFF. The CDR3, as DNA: TGTGCCAGCAGTACAGGGTTAGGGAACACTGAAGCTTTCTTT.

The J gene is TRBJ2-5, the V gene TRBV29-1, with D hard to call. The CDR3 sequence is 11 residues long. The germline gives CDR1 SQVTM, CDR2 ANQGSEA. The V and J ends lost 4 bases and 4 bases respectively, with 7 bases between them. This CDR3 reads CSVGPGETQYF. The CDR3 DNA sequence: TGCAGCGTTGGCCCGGGAGAGACCCAGTACTTC.

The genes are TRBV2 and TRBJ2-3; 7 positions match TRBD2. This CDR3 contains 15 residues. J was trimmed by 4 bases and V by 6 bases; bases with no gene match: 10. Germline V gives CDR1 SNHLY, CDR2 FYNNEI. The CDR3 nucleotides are TGTGCCAGCAGCGCCGGACTAGGGTCCGCAGATACGCAGTATTTT. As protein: CASSAGLGSADTQYF.

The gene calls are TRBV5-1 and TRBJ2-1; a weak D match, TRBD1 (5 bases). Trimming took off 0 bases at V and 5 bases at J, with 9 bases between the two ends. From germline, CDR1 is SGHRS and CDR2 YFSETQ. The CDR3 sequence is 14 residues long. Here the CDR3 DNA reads TGCGCCAGCAGCTTGGACAGGCCGGACAATGAGCAGTTCTTC. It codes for CASSLDRPDNEQFF.

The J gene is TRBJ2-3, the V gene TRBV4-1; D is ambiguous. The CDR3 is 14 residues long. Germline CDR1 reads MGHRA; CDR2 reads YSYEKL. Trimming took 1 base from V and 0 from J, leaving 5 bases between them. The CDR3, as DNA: TGCGCCAGCAGCCAAGCAACTAGCACAGATACGCAGTATTTT. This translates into CASSQATSTDTQYF.

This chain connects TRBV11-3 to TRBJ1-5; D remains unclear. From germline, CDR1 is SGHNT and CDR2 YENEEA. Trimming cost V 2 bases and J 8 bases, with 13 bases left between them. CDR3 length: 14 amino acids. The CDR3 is CASSLSIGPEPQHF. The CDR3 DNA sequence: TGTGCCAGCAGCTTATCTATAGGGCCGGAGCCCCAGCATTTT. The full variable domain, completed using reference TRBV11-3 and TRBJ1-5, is EAGVVQSPRYKIIEKKQPVAFWCNPISGHNTLYWYLQNLGQGPELLIRYENEEAVDDSQLPKDRFSAERLKGVDSTLKIQPAELGDSAVYLCASSLSIGPEPQHFGDGTRLSIL.

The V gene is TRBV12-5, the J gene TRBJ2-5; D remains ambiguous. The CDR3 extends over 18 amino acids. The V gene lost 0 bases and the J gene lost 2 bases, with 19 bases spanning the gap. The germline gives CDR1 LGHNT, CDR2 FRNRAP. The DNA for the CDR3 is TGTGCTAGTGGTTTGGTTTCACCCCGAGCGCACCTTCAAGAGACCCAGTACTTC. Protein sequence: CASGLVSPRAHLQETQYF. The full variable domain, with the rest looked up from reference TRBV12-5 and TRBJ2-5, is DARVTQTPRHKVTEMGQEVTMRCQPILGHNTVFWYRQTMMQGLELLAYFRNRAPLDDSGMPKDRFSAEMPDATLATLKIQPSEPRDSAVYFCASGLVSPRAHLQETQYFGPGTRLLVL.

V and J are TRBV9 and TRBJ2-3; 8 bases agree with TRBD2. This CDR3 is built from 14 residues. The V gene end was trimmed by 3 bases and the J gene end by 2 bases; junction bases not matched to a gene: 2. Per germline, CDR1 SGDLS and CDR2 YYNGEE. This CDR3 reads CASSAGGITDTQYF. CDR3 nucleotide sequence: TGTGCCAGCAGCGCGGGAGGGATCACAGATACGCAGTATTTT.

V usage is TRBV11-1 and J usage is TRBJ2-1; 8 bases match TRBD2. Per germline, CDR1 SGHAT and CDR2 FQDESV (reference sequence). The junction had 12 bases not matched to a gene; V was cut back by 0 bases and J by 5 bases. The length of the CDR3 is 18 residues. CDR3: CASSLARGGLALNNEQFF. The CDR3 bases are TGTGCCAGCAGCTTAGCGCGCGGAGGACTAGCCCTAAACAATGAGCAGTTCTTC.

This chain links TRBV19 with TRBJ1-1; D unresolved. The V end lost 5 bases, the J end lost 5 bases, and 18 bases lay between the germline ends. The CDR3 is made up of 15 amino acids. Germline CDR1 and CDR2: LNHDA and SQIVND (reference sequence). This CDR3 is CASSPTSGRWTEAFF. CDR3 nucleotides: TGTGCCAGTAGTCCTACCTCGGGTAGGTGGACTGAAGCTTTCTTT. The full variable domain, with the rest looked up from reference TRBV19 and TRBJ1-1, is DGGITQSPKYLFRKEGQNVTLSCEQNLNHDAMYWYRQDPGQGLRLIYYSQIVNDFQKGDIAEGYSVSREKKESFPLTVTSAQKNPTAFYLCASSPTSGRWTEAFFGQGTRLTVV.

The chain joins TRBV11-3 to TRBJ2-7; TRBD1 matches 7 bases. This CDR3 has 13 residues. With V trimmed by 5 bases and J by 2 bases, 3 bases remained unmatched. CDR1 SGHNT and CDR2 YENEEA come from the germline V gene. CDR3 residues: CASSLTGAYEQYF. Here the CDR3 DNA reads TGTGCCAGCAGCCTAACAGGGGCCTACGAGCAGTACTTC.

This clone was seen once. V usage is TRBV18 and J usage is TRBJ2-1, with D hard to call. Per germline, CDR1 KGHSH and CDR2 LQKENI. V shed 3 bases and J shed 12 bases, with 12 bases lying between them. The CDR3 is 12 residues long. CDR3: CASSPGVLWQFF. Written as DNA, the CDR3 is TGTGCCAGCTCACCCGGAGTCCTCTGGCAGTTCTTC.